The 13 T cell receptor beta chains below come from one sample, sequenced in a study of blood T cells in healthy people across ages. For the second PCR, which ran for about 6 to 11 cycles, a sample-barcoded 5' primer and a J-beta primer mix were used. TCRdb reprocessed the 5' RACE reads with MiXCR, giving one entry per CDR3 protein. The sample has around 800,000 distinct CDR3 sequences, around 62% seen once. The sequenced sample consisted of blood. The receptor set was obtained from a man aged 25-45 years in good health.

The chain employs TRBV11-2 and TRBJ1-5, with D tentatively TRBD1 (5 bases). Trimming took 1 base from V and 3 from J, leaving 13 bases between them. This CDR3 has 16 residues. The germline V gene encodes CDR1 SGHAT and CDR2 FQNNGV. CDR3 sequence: CASSLVRDADNQPQHF. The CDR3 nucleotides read TGTGCCAGCAGCTTAGTCAGGGATGCCGACAATCAGCCCCAGCATTTT.

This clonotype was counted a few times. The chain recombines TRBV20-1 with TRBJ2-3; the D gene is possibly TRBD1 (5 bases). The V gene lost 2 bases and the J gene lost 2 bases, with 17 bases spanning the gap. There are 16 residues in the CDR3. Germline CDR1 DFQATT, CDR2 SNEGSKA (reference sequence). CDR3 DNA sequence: TGCAGTGCTAGATATTCCCCAGGGTCAATCACAGATACGCAGTATTTT. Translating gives CSARYSPGSITDTQYF.

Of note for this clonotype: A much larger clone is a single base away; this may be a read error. CDR3 in amino acids: CAGSLQAGGSYQETQYF. The CDR3 region has the DNA TGTGCCGGCAGCTTACAAGCGGGGGGTTCGTACCAAGAGACCCAGTACTTC. The chain is built from TRBV7-2 and TRBJ2-5, with TRBD2 matching 9 bases. Germline CDR1 and CDR2: SGHTA and FQGNSA. CDR3 length: 17 residues.

CDR3 DNA sequence: TGTGCCAGCAGTTACGTGGTTAATGAGCAGTTCTTC. This gives the protein CASSYVVNEQFF. The chain joins TRBV6-6 to TRBJ2-1; no clear D. The V end lost 2 bases, the J end lost 7 bases, and 6 bases lay between the germline ends. CDR3 length: 12 residues. CDR1 and CDR2 from the germline V gene are MNHNY and SVGAGI (reference sequence).

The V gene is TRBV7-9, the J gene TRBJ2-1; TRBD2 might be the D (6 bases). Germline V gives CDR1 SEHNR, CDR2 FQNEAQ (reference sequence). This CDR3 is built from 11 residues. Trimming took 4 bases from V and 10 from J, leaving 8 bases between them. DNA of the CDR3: TGTGCCAGCAGCTGGGGGGTGGAGCAGTTCTTC. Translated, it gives CASSWGVEQFF.

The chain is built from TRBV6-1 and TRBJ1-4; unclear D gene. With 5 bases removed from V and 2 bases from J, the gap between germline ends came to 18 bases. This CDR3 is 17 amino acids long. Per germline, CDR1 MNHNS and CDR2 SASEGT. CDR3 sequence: CASSTPDQTRTNEKLFF. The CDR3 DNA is TGTGCCAGCAGTACCCCCGACCAGACTCGGACTAATGAAAAACTGTTTTTT.

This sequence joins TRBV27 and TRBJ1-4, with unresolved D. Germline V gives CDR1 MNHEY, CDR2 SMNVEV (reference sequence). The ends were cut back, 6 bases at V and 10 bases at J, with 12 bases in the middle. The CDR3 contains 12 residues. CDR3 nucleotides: TGTGCCAGCAGGGTTGGGTCCGGAAAACTGTTTTTT. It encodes CASRVGSGKLFF.

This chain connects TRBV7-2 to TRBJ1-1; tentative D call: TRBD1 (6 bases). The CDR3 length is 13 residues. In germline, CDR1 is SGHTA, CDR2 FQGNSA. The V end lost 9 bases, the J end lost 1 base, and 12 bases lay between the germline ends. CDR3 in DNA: TGTGCCAGGCGCGGACAGAAGAACACTGAAGCTTTCTTT. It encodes CARRGQKNTEAFF.

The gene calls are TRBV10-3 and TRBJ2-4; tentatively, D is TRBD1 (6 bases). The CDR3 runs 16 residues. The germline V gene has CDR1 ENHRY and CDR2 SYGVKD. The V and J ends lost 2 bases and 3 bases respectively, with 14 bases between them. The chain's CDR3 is CAISEPEQGVKNIQYF. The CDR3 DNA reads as TGTGCCATCAGTGAGCCAGAACAGGGTGTCAAAAACATTCAGTACTTC.

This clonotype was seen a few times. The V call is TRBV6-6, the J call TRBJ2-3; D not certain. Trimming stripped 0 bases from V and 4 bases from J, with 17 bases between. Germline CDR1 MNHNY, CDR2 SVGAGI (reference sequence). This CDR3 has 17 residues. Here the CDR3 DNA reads TGTGCCAGCAGTTACTCGTTTCTCGGTTATTCACCAGATACGCAGTATTTT. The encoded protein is CASSYSFLGYSPDTQYF.

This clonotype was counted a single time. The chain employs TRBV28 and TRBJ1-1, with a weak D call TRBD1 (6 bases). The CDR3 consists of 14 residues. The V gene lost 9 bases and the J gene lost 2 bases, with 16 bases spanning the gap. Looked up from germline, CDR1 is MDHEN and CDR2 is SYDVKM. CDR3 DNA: TGTGCCAGTGGACAGAACCTTCGTAACACTGAAGCTTTCTTT. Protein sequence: CASGQNLRNTEAFF.

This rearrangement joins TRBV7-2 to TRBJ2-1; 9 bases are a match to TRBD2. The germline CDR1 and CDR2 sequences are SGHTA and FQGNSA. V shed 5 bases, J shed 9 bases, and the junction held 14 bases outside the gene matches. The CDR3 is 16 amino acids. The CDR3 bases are TGTGCCAGCAGCCGAACCGCGGCTAGCGGGGCAAGTGAGCAGTTCTTC. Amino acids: CASSRTAASGASEQFF.

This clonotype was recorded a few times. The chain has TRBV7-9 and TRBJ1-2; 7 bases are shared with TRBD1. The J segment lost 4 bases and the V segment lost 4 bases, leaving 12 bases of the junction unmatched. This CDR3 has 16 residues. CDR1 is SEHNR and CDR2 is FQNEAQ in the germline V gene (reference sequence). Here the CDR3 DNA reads TGTGCCAGCAGCTGGGCCGGACAGGCGGGAGGCTATGGCTACACCTTC. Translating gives CASSWAGQAGGYGYTF.